This TCR beta chain was sequenced during a study of cytomegalovirus exposure and HLA in healthy donors. Use of 60 Vbeta and 13 Jbeta primers characterized the PCR. Only in-frame clones appear in the TCRdb table, and some are missing; sequencing was by immunoSEQ multiplex PCR. Of 90,000 to 150,000 clones listed, 81% are singletons. This CDR3 has 12 residues. Trimming pared 6 bases from V and 4 bases from J, leaving 10 bases between. Germline V gene lookup returns CDR1 SGHAT and CDR2 FQNNGV. Input material: PBMCs. This TCR came from a woman aged 40-49 years in good health and CMV-seronegative. The chain combines TRBV11-2 with TRBJ2-7, with D possibly TRBD1 on 5 matching bases. This chain's CDR3 is CASRTPGYEQYF. The CDR3 coding sequence is TGTGCCAGCAGGACTCCAGGGTACGAGCAGTACTTC.